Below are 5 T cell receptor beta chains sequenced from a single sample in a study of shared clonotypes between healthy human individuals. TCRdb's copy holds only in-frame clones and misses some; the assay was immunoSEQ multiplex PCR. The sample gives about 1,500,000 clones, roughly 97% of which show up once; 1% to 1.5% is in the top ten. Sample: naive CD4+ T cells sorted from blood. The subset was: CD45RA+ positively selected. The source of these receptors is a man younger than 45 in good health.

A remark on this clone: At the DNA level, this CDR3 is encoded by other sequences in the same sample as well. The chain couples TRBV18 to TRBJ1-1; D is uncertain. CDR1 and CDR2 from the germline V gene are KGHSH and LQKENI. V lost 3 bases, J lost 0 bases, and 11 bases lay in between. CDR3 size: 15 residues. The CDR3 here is CASSPLTAMNTEAFF. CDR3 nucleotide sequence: TGTGCCAGCTCACCTCTGACGGCTATGAACACTGAAGCTTTCTTT.

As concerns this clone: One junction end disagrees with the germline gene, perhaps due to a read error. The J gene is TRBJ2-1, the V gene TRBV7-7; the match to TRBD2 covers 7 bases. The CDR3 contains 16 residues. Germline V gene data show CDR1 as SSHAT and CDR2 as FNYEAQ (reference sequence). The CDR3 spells CASSPRLSGIANEQFF. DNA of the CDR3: TGTGCTAGCAGCCCCCGCCTAAGCGGGATAGCGAATGAGCAGTTCTTC.

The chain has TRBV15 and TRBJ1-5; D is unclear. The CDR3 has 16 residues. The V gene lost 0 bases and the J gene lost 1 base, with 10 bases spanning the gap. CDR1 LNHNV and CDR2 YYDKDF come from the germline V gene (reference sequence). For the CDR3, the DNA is TGTGCCACCAGCAGAGAAGGGCTAGGAAGCAATCAGCCCCAGCATTTT. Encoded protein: CATSREGLGSNQPQHF.

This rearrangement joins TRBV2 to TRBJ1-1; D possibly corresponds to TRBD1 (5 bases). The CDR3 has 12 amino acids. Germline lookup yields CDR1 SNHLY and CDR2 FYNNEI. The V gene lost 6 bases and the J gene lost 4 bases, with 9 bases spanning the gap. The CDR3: CASRRGGTEAFF. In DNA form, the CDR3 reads TGTGCCAGCAGGAGGGGAGGCACTGAAGCTTTCTTT.

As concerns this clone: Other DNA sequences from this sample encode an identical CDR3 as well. The DNA of the CDR3 is TGCGCCAGCAGCCCCGGACTAGCCGTCCGGGAGACCCAGTACTTC. Protein sequence: CASSPGLAVRETQYF. The chain couples TRBV5-1 to TRBJ2-5, with TRBD2 matching over 8 bases. V trimming: 4 bases; J trimming: 5 bases; junction bases outside the gene matches: 10. Germline values: CDR1 SGHRS, CDR2 YFSETQ. The CDR3 is 15 residues long.